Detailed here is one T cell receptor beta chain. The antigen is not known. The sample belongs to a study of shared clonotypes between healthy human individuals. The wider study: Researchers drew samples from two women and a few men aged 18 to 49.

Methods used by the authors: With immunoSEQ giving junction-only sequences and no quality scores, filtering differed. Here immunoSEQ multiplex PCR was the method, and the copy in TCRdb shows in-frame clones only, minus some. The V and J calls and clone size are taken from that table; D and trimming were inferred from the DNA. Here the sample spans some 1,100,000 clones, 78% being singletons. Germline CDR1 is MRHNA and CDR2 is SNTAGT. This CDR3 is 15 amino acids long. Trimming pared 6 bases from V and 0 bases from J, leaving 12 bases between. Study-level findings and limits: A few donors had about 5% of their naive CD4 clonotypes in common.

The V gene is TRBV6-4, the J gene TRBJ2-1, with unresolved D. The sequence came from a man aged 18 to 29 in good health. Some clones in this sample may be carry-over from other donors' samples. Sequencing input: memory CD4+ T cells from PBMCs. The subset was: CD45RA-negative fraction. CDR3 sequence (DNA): TGTGCCAGCAGACCACTCCCGAGCTCCTACAATGAGCAGTTCTTC. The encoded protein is CASRPLPSSYNEQFF.